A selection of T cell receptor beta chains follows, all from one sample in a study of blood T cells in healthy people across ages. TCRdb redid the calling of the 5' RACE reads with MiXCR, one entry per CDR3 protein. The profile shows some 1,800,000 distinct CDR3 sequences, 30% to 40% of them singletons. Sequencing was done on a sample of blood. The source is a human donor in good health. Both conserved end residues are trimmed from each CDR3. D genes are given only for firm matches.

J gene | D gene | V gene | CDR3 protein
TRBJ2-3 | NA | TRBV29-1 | SVDVGFTDTQY
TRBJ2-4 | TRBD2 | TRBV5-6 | ASSWETSGGEQY
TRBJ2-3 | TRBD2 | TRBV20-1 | SARTPWSSGIADTQY
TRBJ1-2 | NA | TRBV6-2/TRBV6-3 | TSSSNRYGYT
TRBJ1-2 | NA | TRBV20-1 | RVTGYDGYT
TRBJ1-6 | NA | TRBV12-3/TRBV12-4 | ASSPQGFYNSPLH
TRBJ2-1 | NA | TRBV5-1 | ASTWGLAEVNEQF
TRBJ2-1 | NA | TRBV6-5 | ASGYEGTNEQF
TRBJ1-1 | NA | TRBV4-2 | ASSPGSGAF
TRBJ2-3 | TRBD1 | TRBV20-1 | SAGSGQGKRDTQY
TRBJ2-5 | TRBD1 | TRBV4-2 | ASSLGWGQTNQETQY
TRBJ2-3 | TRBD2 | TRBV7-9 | ASSFERGAGDTQY